The clone carrying this T cell receptor beta chain showed up just a few times. Sequenced by immunoSEQ multiplex PCR; TCRdb stores in-frame clones only, minus some. The repertoire holds 120,000 to 150,000 clones, with around nine tenths as singletons. The CDR3 length is 13 residues. Germline-derived CDR1 and CDR2 are MDHEN and SYDVKM. V dropped 8 bases and J dropped 5; count of bases not matched to a gene: 6. The data derive from a study of blood T cell repertoires in COVID-19. The source is a man between 50 and 59 years old with active or convalescent COVID-19. The sequencing input was peripheral blood. The chain joins TRBV28 to TRBJ1-1; TRBD1 matches 9 bases. CDR3 region: CASGRDRVTEAFF. CDR3 coding DNA: TGTGCCAGCGGCCGGGACAGGGTTACTGAAGCTTTCTTT.